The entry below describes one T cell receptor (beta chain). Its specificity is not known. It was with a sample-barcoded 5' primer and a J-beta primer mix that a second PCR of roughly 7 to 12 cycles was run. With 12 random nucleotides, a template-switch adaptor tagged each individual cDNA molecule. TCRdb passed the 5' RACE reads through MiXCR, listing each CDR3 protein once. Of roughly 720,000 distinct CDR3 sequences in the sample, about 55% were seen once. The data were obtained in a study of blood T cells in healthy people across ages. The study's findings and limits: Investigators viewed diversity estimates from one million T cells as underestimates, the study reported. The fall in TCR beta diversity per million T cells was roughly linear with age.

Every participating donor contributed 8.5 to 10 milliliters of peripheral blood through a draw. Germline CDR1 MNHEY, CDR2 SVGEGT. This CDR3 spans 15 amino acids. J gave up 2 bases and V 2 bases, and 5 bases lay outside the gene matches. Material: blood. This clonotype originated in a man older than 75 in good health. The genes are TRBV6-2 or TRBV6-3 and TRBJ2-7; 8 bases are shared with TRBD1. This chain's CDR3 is CASSYPDRVTYEQYF. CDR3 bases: TGTGCCAGCAGTTACCCGGACAGGGTAACCTACGAGCAGTACTTC.